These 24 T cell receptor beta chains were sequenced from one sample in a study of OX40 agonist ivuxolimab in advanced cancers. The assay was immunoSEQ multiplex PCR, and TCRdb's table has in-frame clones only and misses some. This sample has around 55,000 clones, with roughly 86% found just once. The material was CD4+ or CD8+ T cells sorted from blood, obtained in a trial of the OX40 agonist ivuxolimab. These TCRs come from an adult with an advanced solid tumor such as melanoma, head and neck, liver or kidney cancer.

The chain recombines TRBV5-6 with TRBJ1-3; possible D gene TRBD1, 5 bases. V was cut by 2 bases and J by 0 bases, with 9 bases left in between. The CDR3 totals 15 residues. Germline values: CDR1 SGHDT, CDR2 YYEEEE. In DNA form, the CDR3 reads TGTGCCAGCAGCTTCGTGGGGACCTCTGGAAACACCATATATTTT. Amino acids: CASSFVGTSGNTIYF.

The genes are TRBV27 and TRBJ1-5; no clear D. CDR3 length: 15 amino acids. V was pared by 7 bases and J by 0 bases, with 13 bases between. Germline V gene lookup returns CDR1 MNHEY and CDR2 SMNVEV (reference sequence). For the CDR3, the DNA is TGTGCCAGCAAATTGGCGGAACTTAGCAATCAGCCCCAGCATTTT. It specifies CASKLAELSNQPQHF.

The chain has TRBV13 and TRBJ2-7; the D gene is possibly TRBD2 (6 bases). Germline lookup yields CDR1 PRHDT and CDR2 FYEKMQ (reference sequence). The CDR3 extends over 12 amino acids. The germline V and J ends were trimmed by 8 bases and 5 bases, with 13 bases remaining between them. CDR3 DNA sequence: TGTGCCAGCCGGGGCAGGGAGGACGAGCAGTACTTC. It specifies CASRGREDEQYF. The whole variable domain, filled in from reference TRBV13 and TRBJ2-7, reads AAGVIQSPRHLIKEKRETATLKCYPIPRHDTVYWYQQGPGQDPQFLISFYEKMQSDKGSIPDRFSAQQFSDYHSELNMSSLELGDSALYFCASRGREDEQYFGPGTRLTVT.

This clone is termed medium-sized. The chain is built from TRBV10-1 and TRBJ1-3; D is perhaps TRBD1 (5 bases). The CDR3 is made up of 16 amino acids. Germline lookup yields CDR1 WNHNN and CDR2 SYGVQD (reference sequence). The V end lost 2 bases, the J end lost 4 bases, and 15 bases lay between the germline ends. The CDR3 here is CASSEGTFALGNTIYF. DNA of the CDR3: TGCGCCAGCAGTGAGGGGACTTTCGCCTTGGGAAACACCATATATTTT.

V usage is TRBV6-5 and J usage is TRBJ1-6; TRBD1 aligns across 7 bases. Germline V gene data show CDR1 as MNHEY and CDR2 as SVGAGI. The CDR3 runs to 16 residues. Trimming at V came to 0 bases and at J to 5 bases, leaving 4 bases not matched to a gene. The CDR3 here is CASSYSTTGNNSPLHF. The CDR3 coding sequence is TGTGCCAGCAGTTACTCGACGACAGGGAATAATTCACCCCTCCACTTT.

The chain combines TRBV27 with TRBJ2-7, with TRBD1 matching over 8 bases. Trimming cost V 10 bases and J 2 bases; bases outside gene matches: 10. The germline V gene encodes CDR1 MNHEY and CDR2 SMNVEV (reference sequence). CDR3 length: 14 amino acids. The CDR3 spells CATQTGTGPYEQYF. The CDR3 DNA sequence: TGTGCCACCCAGACCGGGACAGGACCCTACGAGCAGTACTTC.

This CDR3 is CASSRDRGTEAFF. In nucleotides, the CDR3 is TGTGCCAGCAGCCGCGACCGGGGGACTGAAGCTTTCTTT. V and J are TRBV5-4 and TRBJ1-1; maybe TRBD1 (5 bases). CDR3 length: 13 amino acids. CDR1 and CDR2 (germline): SGHNT, YYREEE (reference sequence). The ends were cut back, 4 bases at V and 5 bases at J, with 12 bases in the middle. Full variable domain (missing parts from reference TRBV5-4 and TRBJ1-1): ETGVTQSPTHLIKTRGQQVTLRCSSQSGHNTVSWYQQALGQGPQFIFQYYREEENGRGNFPPRFSGLQFPNYSSELNVNALELDDSALYLCASSRDRGTEAFFGQGTRLTVV.

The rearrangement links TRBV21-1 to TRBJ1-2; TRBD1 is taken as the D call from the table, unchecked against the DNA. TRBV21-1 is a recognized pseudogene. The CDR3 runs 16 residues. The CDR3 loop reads CASSKWKDTLNYGYTF. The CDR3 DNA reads TGTGCCAGCAGCAAATGGAAGGACACCCTTAACTATGGCTACACCTTC.

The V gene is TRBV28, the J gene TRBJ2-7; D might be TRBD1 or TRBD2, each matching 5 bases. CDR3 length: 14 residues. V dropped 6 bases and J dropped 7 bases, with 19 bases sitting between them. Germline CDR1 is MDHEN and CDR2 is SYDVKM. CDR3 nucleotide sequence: TGTGCCAGCAGACTTCCGGGACCGCTGCGGGAGCAGTACTTC. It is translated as CASRLPGPLREQYF.

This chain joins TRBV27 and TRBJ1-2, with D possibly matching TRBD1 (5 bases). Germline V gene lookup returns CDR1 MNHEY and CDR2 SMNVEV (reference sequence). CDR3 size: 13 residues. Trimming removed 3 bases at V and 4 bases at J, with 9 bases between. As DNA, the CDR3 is TGTGCCAGCAGTTTTGGGGCCGGCTATGGCTACACCTTC. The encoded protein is CASSFGAGYGYTF.

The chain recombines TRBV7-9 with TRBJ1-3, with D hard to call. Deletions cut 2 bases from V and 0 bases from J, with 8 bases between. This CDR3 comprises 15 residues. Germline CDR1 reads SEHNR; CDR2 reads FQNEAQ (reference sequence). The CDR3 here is CASSLSQSSGNTIYF. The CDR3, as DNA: TGTGCCAGCAGCTTATCCCAGAGCTCTGGAAACACCATATATTTT.

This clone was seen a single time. The chain's CDR3 is CASSLVPSNTQYF. CDR3 nucleotide sequence: TGTGCCAGCAGTTTAGTCCCATCGAATACGCAGTATTTT. The chain uses TRBV27 and TRBJ2-3; unclear D gene. Germline V gives CDR1 MNHEY, CDR2 SMNVEV (reference sequence). This CDR3 has 13 amino acids. Trimming removed 2 bases from V and 7 bases from J, with 10 bases in between.

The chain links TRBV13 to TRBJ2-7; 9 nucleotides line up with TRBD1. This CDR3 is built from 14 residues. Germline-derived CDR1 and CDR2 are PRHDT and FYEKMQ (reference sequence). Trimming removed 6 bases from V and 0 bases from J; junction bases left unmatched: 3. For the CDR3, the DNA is TGTGCCAGCAGTTGGGGACAGGGCTCCTACGAGCAGTACTTC. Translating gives CASSWGQGSYEQYF.

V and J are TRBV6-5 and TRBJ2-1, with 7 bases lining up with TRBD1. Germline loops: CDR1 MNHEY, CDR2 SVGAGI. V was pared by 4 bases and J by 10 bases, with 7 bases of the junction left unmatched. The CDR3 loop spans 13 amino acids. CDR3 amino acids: CASSFRQGKEQFF. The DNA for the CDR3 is TGTGCCAGCAGTTTTAGACAGGGCAAGGAGCAGTTCTTC.

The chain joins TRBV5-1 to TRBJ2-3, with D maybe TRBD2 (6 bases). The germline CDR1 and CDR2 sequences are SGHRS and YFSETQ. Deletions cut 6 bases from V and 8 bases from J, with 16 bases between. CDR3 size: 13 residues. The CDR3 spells CASTGGFEVTQYF. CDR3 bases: TGCGCCAGCACCGGGGGTTTCGAGGTTACGCAGTATTTT.

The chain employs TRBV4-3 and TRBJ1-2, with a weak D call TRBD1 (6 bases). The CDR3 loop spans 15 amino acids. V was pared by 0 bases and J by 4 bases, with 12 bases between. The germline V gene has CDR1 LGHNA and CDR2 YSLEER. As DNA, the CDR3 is TGCGCCAGCAGCCAAGATAGGGGGGTCGGCTATGGCTACACCTTC. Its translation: CASSQDRGVGYGYTF.

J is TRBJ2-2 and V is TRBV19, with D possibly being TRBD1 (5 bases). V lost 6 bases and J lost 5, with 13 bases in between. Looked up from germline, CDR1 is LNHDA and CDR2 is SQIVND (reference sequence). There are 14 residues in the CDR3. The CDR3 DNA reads TGTGCCAGTAGCCCCCGCCAGGGAACCGGGGAGCTGTTTTTT. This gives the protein CASSPRQGTGELFF.

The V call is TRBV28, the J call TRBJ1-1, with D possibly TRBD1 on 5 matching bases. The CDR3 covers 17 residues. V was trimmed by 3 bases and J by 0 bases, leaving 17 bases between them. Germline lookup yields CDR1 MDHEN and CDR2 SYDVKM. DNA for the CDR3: TGTGCCAGCAGTTTCCCGACAGCGGGCAGGTTGAACACTGAAGCTTTCTTT. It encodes CASSFPTAGRLNTEAFF.

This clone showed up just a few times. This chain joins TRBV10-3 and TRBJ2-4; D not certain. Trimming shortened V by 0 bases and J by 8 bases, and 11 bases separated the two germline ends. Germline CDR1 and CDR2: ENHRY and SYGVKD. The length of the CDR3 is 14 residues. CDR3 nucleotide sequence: TGTGCCATCAGTGAGTCGTCGGACGCGGACATTCAGTACTTC. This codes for CAISESSDADIQYF.

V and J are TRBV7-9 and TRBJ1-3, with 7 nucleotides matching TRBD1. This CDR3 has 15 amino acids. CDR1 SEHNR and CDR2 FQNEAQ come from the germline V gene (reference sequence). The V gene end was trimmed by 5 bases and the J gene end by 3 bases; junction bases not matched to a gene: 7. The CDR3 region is CASSIGTVLGNTIYF. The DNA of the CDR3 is TGTGCCAGCAGCATCGGGACAGTCCTTGGAAACACCATATATTTT. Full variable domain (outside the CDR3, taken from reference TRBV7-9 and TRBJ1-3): DTGVSQNPRHKITKRGQNVTFRCDPISEHNRLYWYRQTLGQGPEFLTYFQNEAQLEKSRLLSDRFSAERPKGSFSTLEIQRTEQGDSAMYLCASSIGTVLGNTIYFGEGSWLTVV.

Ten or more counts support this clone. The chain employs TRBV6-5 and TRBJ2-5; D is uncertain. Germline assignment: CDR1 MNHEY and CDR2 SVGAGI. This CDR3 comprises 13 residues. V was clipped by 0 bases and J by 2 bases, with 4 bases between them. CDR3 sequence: CASSYSQQETQYF. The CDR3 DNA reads TGTGCCAGCAGTTACTCGCAGCAAGAGACCCAGTACTTC.

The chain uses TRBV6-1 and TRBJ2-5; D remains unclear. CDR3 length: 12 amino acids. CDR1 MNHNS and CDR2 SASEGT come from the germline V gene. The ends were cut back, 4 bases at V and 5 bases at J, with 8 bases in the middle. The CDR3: CASSGPFETQYF. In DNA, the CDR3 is TGTGCCAGCAGTGGCCCTTTCGAGACCCAGTACTTC.

Here the CDR3 DNA reads TGTGCCAGCAGTTTGGGGTTGATAGGGGACAGGGGTGGAAACACCATATATTTT. The encoded protein is CASSLGLIGDRGGNTIYF. This chain links TRBV28 with TRBJ1-3; the match to TRBD1 covers 10 bases. The V and J ends lost 3 bases and 3 bases, in that order; junction bases with no gene match: 11. This CDR3 comprises 18 residues. In germline, CDR1 is MDHEN, CDR2 SYDVKM.

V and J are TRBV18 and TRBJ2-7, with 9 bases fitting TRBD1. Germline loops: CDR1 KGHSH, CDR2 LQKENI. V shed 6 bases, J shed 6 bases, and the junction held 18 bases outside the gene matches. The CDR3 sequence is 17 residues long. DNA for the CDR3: TGTGCCAGCTCTCGACCCCCGAGCGGGACAGGGAATATCGAGCAGTACTTC. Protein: CASSRPPSGTGNIEQYF.